This T cell receptor (beta chain) was sequenced during a study of T-cell reconstitution after alpha-beta-depleted transplantation in children. This clonotype was detected only a few times. It was with unique molecular identifiers that the TCRbeta library was prepared. Using its own MiXCR run on the PCR reads, TCRdb lists one record per CDR3 protein. The sample includes around 480,000 distinct CDR3 sequences, about 30% seen only once; the top ten take 2% to 2.5%. CDR1 is LNHNV, CDR2 YYDKDF, per germline (reference sequence). V trimming: 5 bases; J trimming: 4 bases; junction bases outside the gene matches: 12. CDR3 size: 16 residues.

This chain connects TRBV15 to TRBJ2-5, with 8 positions matching TRBD2. This material consisted of PBMCs from the stem cell graft donor, taken from the stem cell graft. This TCR was sampled from a human donor who donated a stem cell graft to a child with aplastic anemia. The CDR3 DNA reads TGTGCCACCAGCCAAGGCCCGGCGGGGGGAGGAGAGACCCAGTACTTC. It translates to CATSQGPAGGGETQYF.